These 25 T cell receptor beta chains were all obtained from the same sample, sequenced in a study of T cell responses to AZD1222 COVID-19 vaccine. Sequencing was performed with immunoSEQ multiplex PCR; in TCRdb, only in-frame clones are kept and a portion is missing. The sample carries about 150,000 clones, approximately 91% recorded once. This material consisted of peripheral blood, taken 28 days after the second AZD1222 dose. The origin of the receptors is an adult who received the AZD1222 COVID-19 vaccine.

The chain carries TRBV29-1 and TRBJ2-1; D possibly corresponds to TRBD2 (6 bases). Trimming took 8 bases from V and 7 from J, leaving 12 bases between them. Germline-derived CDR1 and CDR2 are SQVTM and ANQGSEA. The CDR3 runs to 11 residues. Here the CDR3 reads CSTSEGNEQFF. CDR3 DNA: TGCAGCACGTCGGAGGGTAATGAGCAGTTCTTC.

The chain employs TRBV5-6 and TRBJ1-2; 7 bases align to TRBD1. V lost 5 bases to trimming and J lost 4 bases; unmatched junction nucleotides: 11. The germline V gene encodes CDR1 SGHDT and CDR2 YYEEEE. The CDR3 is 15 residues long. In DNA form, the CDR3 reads TGTGCCAGCAGGGCAAGGGGGCTGAATTCCTATGGCTACACCTTC. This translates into CASRARGLNSYGYTF. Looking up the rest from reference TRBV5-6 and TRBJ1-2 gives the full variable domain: DAGVTQSPTHLIKTRGQQVTLRCSPKSGHDTVSWYQQALGQGPQFIFQYYEEEERQRGNFPDRFSGHQFPNYSSELNVNALLLGDSALYLCASRARGLNSYGYTFGSGTRLTVV.

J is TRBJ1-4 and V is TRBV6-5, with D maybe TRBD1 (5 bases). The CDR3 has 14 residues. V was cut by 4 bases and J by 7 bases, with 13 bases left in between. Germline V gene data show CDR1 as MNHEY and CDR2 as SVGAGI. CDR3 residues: CASSSFRGREKLFF. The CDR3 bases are TGTGCCAGCAGTTCATTCCGGGGACGTGAAAAACTGTTTTTT.

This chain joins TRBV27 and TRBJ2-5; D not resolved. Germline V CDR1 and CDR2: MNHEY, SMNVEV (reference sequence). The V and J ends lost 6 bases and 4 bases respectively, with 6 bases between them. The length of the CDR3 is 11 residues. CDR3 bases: TGTGCCAGCAGCCCAGGAGAGACCCAGTACTTC. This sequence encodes CASSPGETQYF.

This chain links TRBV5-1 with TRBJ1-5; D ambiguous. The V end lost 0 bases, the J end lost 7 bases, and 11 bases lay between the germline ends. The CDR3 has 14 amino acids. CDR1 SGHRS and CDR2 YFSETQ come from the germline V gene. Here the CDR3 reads CASSLGQSEQPQHF. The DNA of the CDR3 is TGCGCCAGCAGCTTGGGACAAAGCGAGCAGCCCCAGCATTTT.

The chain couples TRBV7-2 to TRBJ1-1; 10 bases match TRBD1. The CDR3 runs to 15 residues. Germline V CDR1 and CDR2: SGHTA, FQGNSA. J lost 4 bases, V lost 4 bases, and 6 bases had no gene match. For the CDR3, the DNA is TGTGCCAGCAGCTATCGGACAGGGGGAGGCACTGAAGCTTTCTTT. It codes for CASSYRTGGGTEAFF. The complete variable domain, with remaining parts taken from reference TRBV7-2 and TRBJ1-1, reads GAGVSQSPSNKVTEKGKDVELRCDPISGHTALYWYRQSLGQGLEFLIYFQGNSAPDKSGLPSDRFSAERTGGSVSTLTIQRTQQEDSAVYLCASSYRTGGGTEAFFGQGTRLTVV.

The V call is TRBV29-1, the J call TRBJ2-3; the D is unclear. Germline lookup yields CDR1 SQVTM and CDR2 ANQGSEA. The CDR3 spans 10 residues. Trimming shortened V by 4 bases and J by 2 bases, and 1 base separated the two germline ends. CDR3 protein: CSVVTDTQYF. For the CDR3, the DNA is TGCAGCGTTGTCACAGATACGCAGTATTTT.

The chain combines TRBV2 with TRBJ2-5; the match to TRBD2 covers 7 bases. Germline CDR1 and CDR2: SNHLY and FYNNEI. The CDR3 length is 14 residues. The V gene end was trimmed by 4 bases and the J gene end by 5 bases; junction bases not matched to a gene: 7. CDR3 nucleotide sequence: TGTGCCAGCAGTGTTCGACTAGCTCGGGAGACCCAGTACTTC. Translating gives CASSVRLARETQYF.

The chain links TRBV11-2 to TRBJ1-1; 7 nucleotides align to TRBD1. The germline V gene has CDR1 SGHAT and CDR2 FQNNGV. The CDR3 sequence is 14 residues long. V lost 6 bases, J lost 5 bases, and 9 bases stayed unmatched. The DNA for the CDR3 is TGTGCCAGCAGTACAGGGGAGATCTGGACTGAAGCTTTCTTT. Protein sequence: CASSTGEIWTEAFF.

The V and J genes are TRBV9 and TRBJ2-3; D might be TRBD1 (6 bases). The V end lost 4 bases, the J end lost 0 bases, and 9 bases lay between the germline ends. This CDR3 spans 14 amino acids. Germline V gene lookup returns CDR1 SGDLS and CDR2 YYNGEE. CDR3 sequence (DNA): TGTGCCAGCAGCCTCGGGACAAGCACAGATACGCAGTATTTT. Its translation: CASSLGTSTDTQYF.

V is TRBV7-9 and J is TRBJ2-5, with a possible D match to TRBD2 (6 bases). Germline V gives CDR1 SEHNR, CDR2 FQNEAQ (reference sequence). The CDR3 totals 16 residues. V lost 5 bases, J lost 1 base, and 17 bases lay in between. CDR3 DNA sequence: TGTGCCAGCAGCCCTCGCCGACTAGTATCCCAAGAGACCCAGTACTTC. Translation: CASSPRRLVSQETQYF.

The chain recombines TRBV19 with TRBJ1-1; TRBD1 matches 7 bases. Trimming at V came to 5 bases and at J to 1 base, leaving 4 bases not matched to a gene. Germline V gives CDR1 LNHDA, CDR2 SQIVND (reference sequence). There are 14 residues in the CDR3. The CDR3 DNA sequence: TGTGCCAGTAGTTACAGGGGTTCGAACACTGAAGCTTTCTTT. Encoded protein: CASSYRGSNTEAFF.

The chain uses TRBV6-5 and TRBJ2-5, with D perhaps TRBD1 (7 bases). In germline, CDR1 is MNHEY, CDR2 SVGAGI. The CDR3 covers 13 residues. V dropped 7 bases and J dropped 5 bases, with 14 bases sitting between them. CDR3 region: CASKSRGVETQYF. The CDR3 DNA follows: TGTGCCAGCAAGTCCAGGGGGGTCGAGACCCAGTACTTC.

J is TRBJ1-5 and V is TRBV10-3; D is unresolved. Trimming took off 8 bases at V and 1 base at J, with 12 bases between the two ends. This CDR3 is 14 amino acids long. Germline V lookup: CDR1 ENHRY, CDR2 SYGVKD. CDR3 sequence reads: CAISGGNSNQPQHF. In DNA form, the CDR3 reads TGTGCCATCTCGGGAGGAAACAGCAATCAGCCCCAGCATTTT.

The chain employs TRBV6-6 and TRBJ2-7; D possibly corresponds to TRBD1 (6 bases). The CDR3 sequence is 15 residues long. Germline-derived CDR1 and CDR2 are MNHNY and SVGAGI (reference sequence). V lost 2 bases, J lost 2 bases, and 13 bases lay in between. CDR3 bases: TGTGCCAGCAGTTACGGGGGTGGGACAACCTACGAGCAGTACTTC. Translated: CASSYGGGTTYEQYF.

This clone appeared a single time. The CDR3 region has the DNA TGTGCCAGCAGTTTAGAGCAGAACACTGAAGCTTTCTTT. Protein sequence: CASSLEQNTEAFF. The J gene is TRBJ1-1, the V gene TRBV12-3 or TRBV12-4; D is undetermined. Trimming left V 1 base short and J 1 base short, with 4 bases between. CDR3 length: 13 residues.

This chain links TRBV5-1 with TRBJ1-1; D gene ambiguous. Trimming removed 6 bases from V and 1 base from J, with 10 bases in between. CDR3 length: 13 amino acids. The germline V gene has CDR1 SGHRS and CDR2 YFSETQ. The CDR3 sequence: CASNEGANTEAFF. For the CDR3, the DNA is TGCGCCAGCAACGAGGGAGCGAACACTGAAGCTTTCTTT.

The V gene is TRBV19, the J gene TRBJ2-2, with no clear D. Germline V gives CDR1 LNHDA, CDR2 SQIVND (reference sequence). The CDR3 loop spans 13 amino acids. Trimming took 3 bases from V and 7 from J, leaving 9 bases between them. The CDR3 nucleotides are TGTGCCAGTAGTATGGGTACGAGCGGGGAGCTGTTTTTT. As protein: CASSMGTSGELFF.

The CDR3 is CASRQGTGHPGELFF. As DNA, the CDR3 is TGCGCCAGCAGACAAGGGACAGGGCACCCCGGGGAGCTGTTTTTT. V is TRBV5-1 and J is TRBJ2-2; TRBD1 matches 9 bases. The ends lost 5 bases at V and 6 bases at J; junction bases unmatched: 8. CDR3 length equals 15 residues. The germline gives CDR1 SGHRS, CDR2 YFSETQ. The entire variable domain, with the rest obtained from reference TRBV5-1 and TRBJ2-2, is as follows: KAGVTQTPRYLIKTRGQQVTLSCSPISGHRSVSWYQQTPGQGLQFLFEYFSETQRNKGNFPGRFSGRQFSNSRSEMNVSTLELGDSALYLCASRQGTGHPGELFFGEGSRLTVL.

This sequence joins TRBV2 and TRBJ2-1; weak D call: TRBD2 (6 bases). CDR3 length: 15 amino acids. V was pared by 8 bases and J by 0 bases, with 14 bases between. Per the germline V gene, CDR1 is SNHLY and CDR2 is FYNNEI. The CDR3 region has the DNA TGTGCCAGCCGGCTGGGGGGTGGCTCCTACAATGAGCAGTTCTTC. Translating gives CASRLGGGSYNEQFF.

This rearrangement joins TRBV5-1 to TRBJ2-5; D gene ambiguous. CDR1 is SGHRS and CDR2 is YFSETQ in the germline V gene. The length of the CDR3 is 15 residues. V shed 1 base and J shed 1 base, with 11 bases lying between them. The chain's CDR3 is CASSLMLGTQETQYF. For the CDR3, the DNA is TGCGCCAGCAGCTTGATGCTGGGAACCCAAGAGACCCAGTACTTC. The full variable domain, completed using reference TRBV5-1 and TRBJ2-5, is KAGVTQTPRYLIKTRGQQVTLSCSPISGHRSVSWYQQTPGQGLQFLFEYFSETQRNKGNFPGRFSGRQFSNSRSEMNVSTLELGDSALYLCASSLMLGTQETQYFGPGTRLLVL.

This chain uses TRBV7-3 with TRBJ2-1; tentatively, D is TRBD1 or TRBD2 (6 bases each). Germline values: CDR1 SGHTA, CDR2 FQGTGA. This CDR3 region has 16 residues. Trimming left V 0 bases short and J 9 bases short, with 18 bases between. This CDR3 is CASSLTIGGVESEQFF. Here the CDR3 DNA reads TGTGCCAGCAGCTTAACGATCGGGGGCGTTGAAAGTGAGCAGTTCTTC.

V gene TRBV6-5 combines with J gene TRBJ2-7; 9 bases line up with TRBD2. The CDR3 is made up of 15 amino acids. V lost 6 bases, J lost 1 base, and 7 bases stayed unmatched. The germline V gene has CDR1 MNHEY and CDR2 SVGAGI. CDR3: CASRFLAGGSYEQYF. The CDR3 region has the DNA TGTGCCAGCAGGTTTCTGGCGGGAGGGTCCTACGAGCAGTACTTC.

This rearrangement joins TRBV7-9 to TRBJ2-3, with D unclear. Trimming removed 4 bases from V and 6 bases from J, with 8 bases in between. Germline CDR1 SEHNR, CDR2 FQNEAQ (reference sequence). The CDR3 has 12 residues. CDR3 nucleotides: TGTGCCAGCAGCTCATATCGGGATACGCAGTATTTT. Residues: CASSSYRDTQYF.

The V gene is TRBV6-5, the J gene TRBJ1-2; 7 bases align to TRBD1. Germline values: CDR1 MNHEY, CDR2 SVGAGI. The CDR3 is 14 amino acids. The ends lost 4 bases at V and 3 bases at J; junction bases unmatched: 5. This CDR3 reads CASSWRDSYYGYTF. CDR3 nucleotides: TGTGCCAGCAGTTGGAGGGACAGTTACTATGGCTACACCTTC.